These T cell receptor beta chains were read from a single sample in a study of response to subunit inactivated influenza vaccine. TCRdb fed the RT-PCR reads into MiXCR, producing one record per CDR3 protein. Among about 240,000 distinct CDR3 sequences, 10% to 15% were seen once, and the ten largest hold 7.5% to 10%. Here the sequenced sample was non-naive T cells sorted from PBMCs, taken 14 days before vaccination. The receptors were gathered from a man between 50 and 59 years old who received an inactivated influenza vaccine. The CDR3 runs from the conserved cysteine through the conserved F or W. The order of the fields is D gene, V gene, clone size, J gene, CDR3 DNA, CDR3 protein. A D gene is named only where the DNA matches it firmly. Clone size is shown for a subset of rows, as once, few, many or a class of expanded clone.

D: NA; V: TRBV27; size: few; J: TRBJ2-3; DNA: TGTCCCAACGGCCCCGGACGAGACACAGATACGCAGTATTTT; CDR3: CPNGPGRDTDTQYF
D: TRBD2; V: TRBV24-1; size: many; J: TRBJ2-5; DNA: TGTGCCACAAGCGGGGCAGCTCAACTCCAAGAGACCCAGTACTTC; CDR3: CATSGAAQLQETQYF
D: NA; V: TRBV10-3; size: many; J: TRBJ1-3; DNA: TGTGCCATCAAACCGGGGATAATCTCTGGAAACACCATATATTTT; CDR3: CAIKPGIISGNTIYF
D: NA; V: TRBV6-2/TRBV6-3; size: few; J: TRBJ2-2; DNA: TGTGCCAGCAGTTACAAAGCCGGGGAGCTGTTTTTT; CDR3: CASSYKAGELFF
D: NA; V: TRBV5-6; size: few; J: TRBJ1-2; DNA: TGTGCCAGCAGCTTGGATGGGGGTAACTATGGCTACACCTTC; CDR3: CASSLDGGNYGYTF
D: NA; V: TRBV11-2; size: few; J: TRBJ1-6; DNA: TGTGCCAGCAGCTATAACAGGGATTCACCCCTCCACTTT; CDR3: CASSYNRDSPLHF
D: NA; V: TRBV9; size: many; J: TRBJ2-1; DNA: TGTGCCAGCAGCGTAGCCGGGTTGTACAATGAGCAGTTCTTC; CDR3: CASSVAGLYNEQFF
D: NA; V: TRBV20-1; size: NA; J: TRBJ2-7; DNA: TGCAGTGCTAGAGATCTCACCTACGAGCAGTACTTC; CDR3: CSARDLTYEQYF
D: TRBD1; V: TRBV14; size: NA; J: TRBJ2-7; DNA: TGTGCCAGCAGCCGGAAAACCGGGACAGGGGGATACGAGCAGTACTTC; CDR3: CASSRKTGTGGYEQYF
D: NA; V: TRBV20-1; size: many; J: TRBJ1-5; DNA: TGCAGTGCTAGTGGACAGCCTCCCGCCCAGCATTTT; CDR3: CSASGQPPAQHF
D: TRBD1; V: TRBV10-3; size: few; J: TRBJ1-5; DNA: TGTGCCATCATTAGGGGACAGGGGTCTTTCCGTCAGCCCCAGCATTTT; CDR3: CAIIRGQGSFRQPQHF
D: NA; V: TRBV21-1; size: NA; J: TRBJ2-3; DNA: TGTGCCAGCAGCATGGGGGTGAAGGTCCGCACAGATACGCAGTATTTT; CDR3: CASSMGVKVRTDTQYF
D: NA; V: TRBV5-1; size: few; J: TRBJ1-5; DNA: TGCGCCAGCAGGCCTGGGGGGGCGAGCAATCAGCCCCAGCATTTT; CDR3: CASRPGGASNQPQHF
D: TRBD1; V: TRBV12-3/TRBV12-4; size: few; J: TRBJ2-7; DNA: TGTGCCAGCAGTTTCGACAGGGGGCCGGATAAGCAGTACTTC; CDR3: CASSFDRGPDKQYF
D: NA; V: TRBV24-1; size: many; J: TRBJ1-1; DNA: TGTGCCACCAGTGAGGGGAACAGGGAAGCTTTCTTT; CDR3: CATSEGNREAFF
D: NA; V: TRBV7-2; size: NA; J: TRBJ2-5; DNA: TGTGCCAGCAGCTTAGTACGGGGGATCCAAGAGACCCAGTACTTC; CDR3: CASSLVRGIQETQYF
D: NA; V: TRBV20-1; size: few; J: TRBJ2-3; DNA: TGCAGTGCTATGGCCCCCTCCGGGGGAGGTTGGGGTGGGGATACGCAGTATTTT; CDR3: CSAMAPSGGGWGGDTQYF
D: NA; V: TRBV18; size: few; J: TRBJ1-1; DNA: TGTGCCAGCTCACATTCGGGGTTAGACACTGAAGCTTTCTTT; CDR3: CASSHSGLDTEAFF
D: NA; V: TRBV13; size: many; J: TRBJ2-3; DNA: TGTGCCAGCAGCTTAGGGGGGTTTGCAGATACGCAGTATTTT; CDR3: CASSLGGFADTQYF
D: NA; V: TRBV2; size: many; J: TRBJ2-7; DNA: TGTGCCAGCAGTTCGACGTCCTACGAGCAGTACTTC; CDR3: CASSSTSYEQYF
D: TRBD1; V: TRBV5-1; size: many; J: TRBJ2-7; DNA: TGCGCCAGCAGGCAGGGACAGGGCTACGAGCAGTACTTC; CDR3: CASRQGQGYEQYF
D: NA; V: TRBV30; size: NA; J: TRBJ2-7; DNA: TGTGCCTGGAGTGTTGCGGGGAACGAGCAGTACTTC; CDR3: CAWSVAGNEQYF
D: NA; V: TRBV28; size: many; J: TRBJ2-7; DNA: TGTGCCAGCAGTTCGGCTACCGGACGGGCCGTCGGGTACGAGCAGTACTTC; CDR3: CASSSATGRAVGYEQYF
D: NA; V: TRBV12-3/TRBV12-4; size: many; J: TRBJ2-3; DNA: TGTGCCAGCAGTTTAGAGCCCGTAAAAACAGATACGCAGTATTTT; CDR3: CASSLEPVKTDTQYF
D: NA; V: TRBV11-2; size: NA; J: TRBJ2-5; DNA: TGTGCCAGCACCGCCCACCTCCAAGAGACCCAGTACTTC; CDR3: CASTAHLQETQYF
D: NA; V: TRBV7-8; size: NA; J: TRBJ2-3; DNA: TGTGCCAGCAGCCGAGGACTGGGACTCAATACGCAGTATTTT; CDR3: CASSRGLGLNTQYF
D: TRBD1; V: TRBV2; size: few; J: TRBJ2-4; DNA: TGTGCCAGCAGGCGAGACAGGGGAAACATTCAGTACTTC; CDR3: CASRRDRGNIQYF
D: NA; V: TRBV11-2; size: many; J: TRBJ2-5; DNA: TGTGCCAGCAGCTTAGACTGGGGGACTCCATCCCAAGAGACCCAGTACTTC; CDR3: CASSLDWGTPSQETQYF
D: NA; V: TRBV5-1; size: few; J: TRBJ2-4; DNA: TGCGCCAGCAAGGAGTCGGCCGGGGTAGCCAAAAACATTCAGTACTTC; CDR3: CASKESAGVAKNIQYF
D: NA; V: TRBV3-1; size: few; J: TRBJ2-5; DNA: TGTGCCAGCAGTCCCCTCGGGACTTACGAAGAGACCCAGTACTTC; CDR3: CASSPLGTYEETQYF
D: TRBD2; V: TRBV28; size: many; J: TRBJ2-1; DNA: TGTGCCAGCAGCCGGGGGGGGACTAGCTCGTACAATGAGCAGTTCTTC; CDR3: CASSRGGTSSYNEQFF
D: NA; V: TRBV20-1; size: many; J: TRBJ1-3; DNA: TGCAGTGCTAGGTTCATGGGGTCCTCTGGAAACACCATATATTTT; CDR3: CSARFMGSSGNTIYF
D: TRBD2; V: TRBV7-9; size: NA; J: TRBJ2-5; DNA: TGTGCCAGCAGCTTAGACCCGGGACTAGCGGGGGAAGAGACCCATTACTTC; CDR3: CASSLDPGLAGEETHYF
D: NA; V: TRBV2; size: NA; J: TRBJ1-1; DNA: TGTGCCAGCAAAGACCTGAACACTGAAGCTTTCTTT; CDR3: CASKDLNTEAFF
D: NA; V: TRBV20-1; size: many; J: TRBJ2-4; DNA: TGCAGTGCCGTGGGGGTAAACTGGAACATTCAGTACTTC; CDR3: CSAVGVNWNIQYF
D: TRBD2; V: TRBV20-1; size: NA; J: TRBJ2-7; DNA: TGCAGTGCTCCTGGACTAGCGGGAGTGGATGAGCAGTACTTC; CDR3: CSAPGLAGVDEQYF
D: TRBD2; V: TRBV4-3; size: many; J: TRBJ2-3; DNA: TGCGCCAGCAGCCCCGGACTAGAGACAGATACGCAGTATTTT; CDR3: CASSPGLETDTQYF
D: TRBD2; V: TRBV5-1; size: few; J: TRBJ2-3; DNA: TGCGCCAGCAGCCCGGACCGGGGGGGCCGGGATACGCAGTATTTT; CDR3: CASSPDRGGRDTQYF
D: TRBD2; V: TRBV28; size: NA; J: TRBJ2-3; DNA: TGTGCCAGCAGTTCCTTTAGCGGGGGGGCCGACGGCACAGATACGCAGTATTTT; CDR3: CASSSFSGGADGTDTQYF
D: TRBD2; V: TRBV20-1; size: many; J: TRBJ2-7; DNA: TGCAGTGCGGCAGGACTAGCGGGAGTGCAGTACTTC; CDR3: CSAAGLAGVQYF
D: NA; V: TRBV12-3/TRBV12-4; size: many; J: TRBJ2-3; DNA: TGTGCCAGCAGTTTAGGGCCAGGGTTCTTTGAAACAGATACGCAGTATTTT; CDR3: CASSLGPGFFETDTQYF
D: NA; V: TRBV7-2; size: many; J: TRBJ2-3; DNA: TGTGCCAGCAGCACCCGCCCTGGGACAGATACGCAGTATTTT; CDR3: CASSTRPGTDTQYF
D: NA; V: TRBV27; size: few; J: TRBJ2-2; DNA: TGTGCCAGCAGTTTAGATGAGGGGTCCAACACCGGGGAGCTGTTTTTT; CDR3: CASSLDEGSNTGELFF
D: NA; V: TRBV6-1; size: few; J: TRBJ2-6; DNA: TGTGCCAGCAGCCGCGCAAACAGCTATACTAGCTCTGGGGCCAACGTCCTGACTTTC; CDR3: CASSRANSYTSSGANVLTF
D: NA; V: TRBV2; size: NA; J: TRBJ2-1; DNA: TGTGCCAGCTCGGGGCGCCTTCACAATGAGCAGTTCTTC; CDR3: CASSGRLHNEQFF
D: NA; V: TRBV7-2; size: NA; J: TRBJ1-6; DNA: TGTGCCAGCAGCTTAAACCCGCCAGGGGCAAGCTCACCCCTCCACTTT; CDR3: CASSLNPPGASSPLHF
D: TRBD2; V: TRBV4-1; size: few; J: TRBJ2-3; DNA: TGCGCCAGCAGCCGATCTAGCGGGCTGAGCACAGATACGCAGTATTTT; CDR3: CASSRSSGLSTDTQYF
D: TRBD2; V: TRBV7-2; size: NA; J: TRBJ2-2; DNA: TGTGCCAGCACCAGGACTAGCGGGAGGGGGGCGGAGCTGTTTTTT; CDR3: CASTRTSGRGAELFF
D: TRBD1; V: TRBV12-3/TRBV12-4; size: many; J: TRBJ1-1; DNA: TGTGCCAGCAGTCCAGACACAGGGGAGGACACTGAAGCTTTCTTT; CDR3: CASSPDTGEDTEAFF
D: NA; V: TRBV28; size: few; J: TRBJ2-7; DNA: TGTGCCAGCAGTTTTCTAGGCAGCGCCTACGAGCAGTACTTC; CDR3: CASSFLGSAYEQYF